This paragraph covers one T cell receptor (beta chain) sequence. Its antigen specificity is not known. A junction boundary mismatches the germline segment, possibly from a read error. To demonstrate the VDJtools post-analysis software, TCR beta repertoires were profiled from the peripheral blood of more than ten young patients with multiple sclerosis. The patients with multiple sclerosis were children and adolescents between roughly 6 and 16 years of age. This specimen comes from a study of post-analysis software for immune sequencing data (dated by TCRdb to the mid-2010s). Notes on the research overall: The recorded disease courses included relapsing-remitting, secondary progressive and progressive-relapsing multiple sclerosis, and some patients had no subtype annotation. A subset of samples was prepared in parallel using single-end sample barcoding, then pooled and co-amplified after Illumina adapter ligation. The multiple sclerosis patient repertoires were compared with 10 or so previously published healthy control repertoires from donors aged about 6 to 25 years.

General findings and caveats noted by the study authors: Strong co-clustering of samples prepared in the same batch was shown by direct clustering with F measure, prompting a batch-effect correction. Multiple sclerosis patients had significantly lower normalized Chao1 diversity than controls, a result that suggests substantial peripheral T-cell clonal expansion. The control group was slightly older than the multiple sclerosis patient group.

The method was PCR. For sequencing, an Illumina HiSeq 2500 was employed. Unique molecular identifiers were incorporated into TCR beta cDNA libraries to reduce PCR and sequencing biases. About 500,000 cDNA molecules were obtained per 1 to 10 million input T cells, so each molecule approximated one T cell. The same protocol used for the earlier healthy control dataset was applied to prepare and sequence the patient libraries. Samples belonging to the same batch were prepared together, multiplexed and sequenced on a shared HiSeq lane. In the authors' own workflow: Raw barcoded reads were processed with MIGEC, discarding single-read molecular identifier groups before consensus assembly and CDR3 extraction. VDJtools was used for post-analysis of the clonotype tables, and diversity was normalized by down-sampling every dataset to the size of the smallest sample. In repertoire overlap clustering, CDR3 amino acid sequences, but not nucleotide sequences, were matched to correct batch-related cross-sample contamination. TCRdb reprocessed the public reads (quality trimming at Q25 with fastp, clone calling with MiXCR) and kept in-frame beta chains. Rows matching on CDR3 protein sequence are summarized as one entry with the most common DNA and genes. The V and J calls, along with clone size, are taken from TCRdb and not from the paper's own processing. This sample comprises 750,000 to 950,000 distinct CDR3 sequences, roughly 58% of them detected only once. Of the sample, approximately 4.5% falls within the top ten clones.

The sequence was collected from a girl under 18 with multiple sclerosis. The sequenced material came from blood.

The DNA is TGCGCCAGCAGTCGGGAGCCAGGGACGGGGTCCAAAAGCATTCAGTACTTC. It translates to CASSREPGTGSKSIQYF. The chain uses TRBV10-2 and TRBJ2-4; the best D guess is TRBD2, with 6 bases matching. Including the terminal cysteine and phenylalanine, the CDR3 comprises 17 residues. The sequence is cut down to CDR3 DNA, 51 bases in frame from base 1. Based on the germline V gene, the CDR1 and CDR2 sequences are WSHSY and SAAADI.